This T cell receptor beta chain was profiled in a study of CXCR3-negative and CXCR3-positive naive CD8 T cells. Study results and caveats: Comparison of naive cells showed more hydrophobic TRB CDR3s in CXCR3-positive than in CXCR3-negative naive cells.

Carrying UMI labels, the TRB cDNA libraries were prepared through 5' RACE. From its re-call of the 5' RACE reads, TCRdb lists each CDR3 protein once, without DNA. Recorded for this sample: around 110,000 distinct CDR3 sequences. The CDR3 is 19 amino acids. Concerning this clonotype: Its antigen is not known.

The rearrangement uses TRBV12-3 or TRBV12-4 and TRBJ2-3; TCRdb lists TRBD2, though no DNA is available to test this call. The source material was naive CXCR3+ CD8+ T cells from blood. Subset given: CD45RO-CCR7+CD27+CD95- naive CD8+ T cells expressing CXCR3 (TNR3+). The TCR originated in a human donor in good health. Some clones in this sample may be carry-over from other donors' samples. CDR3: CASSFEELAGATSTDTQYF.